Below, one T cell receptor (beta chain) is given with its context. Repertoires were generated with immunoSEQ multiplex PCR, while TCRdb's copy carries only in-frame clones and drops some. In the table there are some 56,000 clones, around 92% of which are singletons. CDR1 and CDR2 (germline): LGHNA, YNFKEQ. The CDR3 loop spans 15 amino acids. The ends were cut back, 4 bases at V and 7 bases at J, with 17 bases in the middle. The record originates from a study of T cell changes during pregnancy in multiple sclerosis. This TCR came from a female donor with multiple sclerosis, enrolled in a pregnancy study. The sample here was CD4+ T cells from peripheral blood mononuclear cells, taken after pregnancy. This rearrangement joins TRBV4-2 to TRBJ2-1; no reliable D call. CDR3 residues: CASSPTFWRSNEQFF. The CDR3 DNA reads as TGTGCCAGCAGCCCGACGTTTTGGCGGAGTAATGAGCAGTTCTTC.